This paragraph reports one T cell receptor beta chain. Its target is not known. Trimming pared 4 bases from V and 6 bases from J, leaving 17 bases between. Germline CDR1 is SGDLS and CDR2 is YYNGEE. The CDR3 is made up of 14 amino acids. Execution of the assay was at deep level. Researchers divided each subset's genomic DNA evenly across several immunoSEQ plates. The protocol was immunoSEQ multiplex PCR, while the TCRdb copy is restricted to in-frame clones and leaves out a portion. The data show about half a million clones, about 78% seen once. This record comes from a study of shared clonotypes between healthy human individuals. Study results and limitations: Tissue TCR repertoires likely differ from these blood-only repertoires.

The sequence was collected from a woman aged 40-49 years in good health. Some clones in this sample may be carry-over from other donors' samples. The sequenced sample was PBMCs. The rearrangement links TRBV9 to TRBJ2-7, with TRBD2 as a possible D gene (5 bases). Here the CDR3 DNA reads TGTGCCAGCAGCCCCCCCGGGGTTTTCTCCGAGCAGTACTTC. This codes for CASSPPGVFSEQYF.